The 20 T cell receptor beta chains below all came from one sample that was sequenced in a study of technical replicates of blood from a handful of donors. Generated by immunoSEQ multiplex PCR, the TCRdb table keeps only in-frame clones and is missing some. The sample lists some 83,000 clones, around 90% occurring once. Material for sequencing was T cells isolated from PBMCs. These receptors came from a human donor in good health.

The rearrangement joins TRBV7-9 to TRBJ2-5, with TRBD2 identical over 10 bases. Trimming took 1 base from V and 0 from J; bases not matched to a gene: 8. The CDR3 sequence is 18 residues long. Germline assignment: CDR1 SEHNR and CDR2 FQNEAQ (reference sequence). The CDR3 loop reads CASSLGSGGSMYQETQYF. CDR3 bases: TGTGCCAGCAGCTTAGGTAGCGGGGGGTCAATGTACCAAGAGACCCAGTACTTC.

The rearrangement uses TRBV5-3 and TRBJ2-3; 7 positions agree with TRBD2. TRBV5-3 is marked as an open reading frame, function uncertain. With 4 bases clipped from V and 2 bases from J, the junction kept 13 bases outside the gene matches. The CDR3 has 17 residues. CDR3 sequence: CARSALVVRGDTDTQYF. The CDR3 DNA is TGTGCCAGAAGCGCGTTAGTCGTTCGGGGGGACACAGATACGCAGTATTTT.

The chain employs TRBV6-5 and TRBJ2-7; the match to TRBD1 covers 7 bases. V gave up 2 bases and J gave up 1 base; unmatched junction bases: 8. The CDR3 is 16 amino acids. Germline CDR1 is MNHEY and CDR2 is SVGAGI. The CDR3 protein is CASSYPTGTRSYEQYF. In DNA, the CDR3 is TGTGCCAGCAGTTACCCGACAGGGACCAGGTCCTACGAGCAGTACTTC.

This sequence joins TRBV28 and TRBJ1-5; no firm D call. Germline V gives CDR1 MDHEN, CDR2 SYDVKM. The ends were cut back, 4 bases at V and 0 bases at J, with 13 bases in the middle. The CDR3 is 16 amino acids. In DNA form, the CDR3 reads TGTGCCAGCAGTTCTACTACTGCATATAGCAATCAGCCCCAGCATTTT. This gives the protein CASSSTTAYSNQPQHF.

The rearrangement links TRBV6-1 to TRBJ1-2; 7 positions match TRBD1. There are 14 residues in the CDR3. Per germline, CDR1 MNHNS and CDR2 SASEGT. V was pared by 7 bases and J by 8 bases, with 13 bases of the junction left unmatched. The CDR3 DNA follows: TGTGCCAGCATTCCGGGACAGCGTGTGGGCGGCTACACCTTC. Encoded protein: CASIPGQRVGGYTF.

This clone is judged medium-sized. The rearrangement links TRBV5-8 to TRBJ1-3; 8 bases are a match to TRBD1. The CDR3 is 17 residues long. CDR1 is SGHTS, CDR2 YDEGEE, per germline. The V gene end was trimmed by 5 bases and the J gene end by 2 bases; junction bases not matched to a gene: 12. CDR3 DNA sequence: TGTGCCAGCAGTTTCGACAGGGGAAGCGGGACTGGAAACACCATATATTTT. This gives the protein CASSFDRGSGTGNTIYF.

The V and J genes are TRBV4-1 and TRBJ1-4, with D hard to call. This CDR3 contains 15 residues. V shed 5 bases and J shed 5 bases, with 15 bases lying between them. CDR1 and CDR2 (germline): MGHRA, YSYEKL. The CDR3: CASSFYSSANEKLFF. As DNA, the CDR3 is TGCGCCAGCAGCTTCTACAGCTCCGCGAATGAAAAACTGTTTTTT.

The gene calls are TRBV9 and TRBJ1-6, with D possibly TRBD1 on 6 matching bases. From germline, CDR1 is SGDLS and CDR2 YYNGEE. Trimming took off 1 base at V and 8 bases at J, with 10 bases between the two ends. The CDR3 is made up of 14 amino acids. CDR3 in DNA: TGTGCCAGCAGCGTATACAGGGTTGATTCACCCCTCCACTTT. Translation: CASSVYRVDSPLHF.

The rearrangement joins TRBV30 to TRBJ2-5; the match to TRBD2 covers 7 bases. V lost 0 bases, J lost 5 bases, and 9 bases stayed unmatched. The CDR3 is 15 residues long. Looked up from germline, CDR1 is GTSNPN and CDR2 is SVGIG (reference sequence). The CDR3 reads CAWSVHSGAGETQYF. DNA for the CDR3: TGTGCCTGGAGTGTACACAGCGGGGCGGGGGAGACCCAGTACTTC. Based on the CDR3 plus reference TRBV30 and TRBJ2-5, the full variable domain is SQTIHQWPATLVQPVGSPLSLECTVEGTSNPNLYWYRQAAGRGLQLLFYSVGIGQISSEVPQNLSASRPQDRQFILSSKKLLLSDSGFYLCAWSVHSGAGETQYFGPGTRLLVL.

The V gene is TRBV4-2, the J gene TRBJ2-2; no reliable D call. The CDR3 totals 14 residues. Germline CDR1 reads LGHNA; CDR2 reads YNFKEQ. V was shortened by 4 bases and J by 1 base, with 7 bases between the two germline ends. The CDR3 reads CASSPPRNTGELFF. The CDR3 nucleotides are TGTGCCAGCAGCCCGCCGAGGAACACCGGGGAGCTGTTTTTT.

V and J are TRBV7-9 and TRBJ2-7; TRBD1 matches 10 bases. CDR3 length: 15 residues. From germline, CDR1 is SEHNR and CDR2 FQNEAQ (reference sequence). V was clipped by 4 bases and J by 6 bases; unmatched bases: 9. The CDR3 nucleotides read TGTGCCAGCAGCTCCCCGGGACAGGGGCTTCGCGAGCAGTACTTC. This codes for CASSSPGQGLREQYF.

The count of this clone is one. Other DNA variants within this sample encode the same CDR3. The chain combines TRBV5-1 with TRBJ1-1; 9 nucleotides line up with TRBD1. Germline V CDR1 and CDR2: SGHRS, YFSETQ. The CDR3 is 15 residues long. Trimming took 4 bases from V and 4 from J; bases not matched to a gene: 8. CDR3 region: CASSLRTGEGTEAFF. The CDR3 DNA reads TGCGCCAGCAGCCTAAGGACAGGGGAAGGCACTGAAGCTTTCTTT.

The count of this clone is one. The rearrangement uses TRBV7-9 and TRBJ1-4, with 7 bases lining up with TRBD1. The ends lost 1 base at V and 8 bases at J; junction bases unmatched: 1. The CDR3 length is 13 residues. Looked up from germline, CDR1 is SEHNR and CDR2 is FQNEAQ (reference sequence). Here the CDR3 reads CASSLGDSEKLFF. The CDR3 DNA is TGTGCCAGCAGCTTAGGGGACAGCGAAAAACTGTTTTTT.

This sequence joins TRBV9 and TRBJ1-5, with 10 bases identical to TRBD1. Trimming took 3 bases from V and 6 from J; bases not matched to a gene: 3. Germline CDR1 is SGDLS and CDR2 is YYNGEE. CDR3 length: 14 amino acids. DNA for the CDR3: TGTGCCAGCAGCGCGACAGGGGGCTTTCAGCCCCAGCATTTT. This sequence encodes CASSATGGFQPQHF. Full variable domain (rest looked up from reference TRBV9 and TRBJ1-5): DSGVTQTPKHLITATGQRVTLRCSPRSGDLSVYWYQQSLDQGLQFLIQYYNGEERAKGNILERFSAQQFPDLHSELNLSSLELGDSALYFCASSATGGFQPQHFGDGTRLSIL.

This chain joins TRBV7-9 and TRBJ2-7; D is perhaps TRBD2 (6 bases). The length of the CDR3 is 13 residues. V lost 1 base to trimming and J lost 9 bases, with 13 bases between them. Germline V gene sequence: CDR1 SEHNR, CDR2 FQNEAQ (reference sequence). CDR3 in amino acids: CASSLGTGDTQYF. Here the CDR3 DNA reads TGTGCCAGCAGCTTAGGGACGGGGGATACGCAGTACTTC.

This clone has more than one count but fewer than ten. The J gene is TRBJ1-1, the V gene TRBV2, with TRBD1 matching 8 bases. Losses at the gene ends were 6 bases for V and 3 bases for J; bases not matched to a gene: 12. The CDR3 loop spans 16 amino acids. Germline-derived CDR1 and CDR2 are SNHLY and FYNNEI. The CDR3 protein is CASRAGGAWDYTEAFF. The DNA of the CDR3 is TGTGCCAGCAGGGCAGGGGGCGCGTGGGATTACACTGAAGCTTTCTTT.

The table lists this clone with a count of one. V usage is TRBV4-1 and J usage is TRBJ2-2; perhaps TRBD2 as D (5 bases). CDR1 is MGHRA and CDR2 is YSYEKL in the germline V gene. V was trimmed by 4 bases and J by 4 bases, leaving 16 bases between them. The CDR3 has 16 residues. For the CDR3, the DNA is TGCGCCAGCAGCCCCCATTCTCCCCGGGGCACCGGGGAGCTGTTTTTT. Its protein is CASSPHSPRGTGELFF.

The J gene is TRBJ2-7, the V gene TRBV6-5, with D possibly being TRBD2 (5 bases). V gave up 2 bases and J gave up 6 bases, with 8 bases separating them. Per the germline V gene, CDR1 is MNHEY and CDR2 is SVGAGI. There are 12 residues in the CDR3. This CDR3 reads CASSYTRSEQYF. CDR3 DNA sequence: TGTGCCAGCAGTTACACTAGATCCGAGCAGTACTTC.

This chain uses TRBV6-1 with TRBJ1-5, with D possibly matching TRBD1 (6 bases). This CDR3 is 14 amino acids long. Trimming stripped 6 bases from V and 3 bases from J, with 12 bases between. Germline loops: CDR1 MNHNS, CDR2 SASEGT. The CDR3 DNA reads as TGTGCCAGCAGGACCGGACAGAACAATCAGCCCCAGCATTTT. The encoded protein is CASRTGQNNQPQHF.

V gene TRBV4-1 combines with J gene TRBJ2-1, with D maybe TRBD2 (7 bases). CDR1 MGHRA and CDR2 YSYEKL come from the germline V gene. This CDR3 has 16 amino acids. V was cut by 4 bases and J by 3 bases, with 16 bases left in between. The CDR3 DNA follows: TGCGCCAGCAGCCGGGCGGGGGACACTTACTACAATGAGCAGTTCTTC. It codes for CASSRAGDTYYNEQFF.